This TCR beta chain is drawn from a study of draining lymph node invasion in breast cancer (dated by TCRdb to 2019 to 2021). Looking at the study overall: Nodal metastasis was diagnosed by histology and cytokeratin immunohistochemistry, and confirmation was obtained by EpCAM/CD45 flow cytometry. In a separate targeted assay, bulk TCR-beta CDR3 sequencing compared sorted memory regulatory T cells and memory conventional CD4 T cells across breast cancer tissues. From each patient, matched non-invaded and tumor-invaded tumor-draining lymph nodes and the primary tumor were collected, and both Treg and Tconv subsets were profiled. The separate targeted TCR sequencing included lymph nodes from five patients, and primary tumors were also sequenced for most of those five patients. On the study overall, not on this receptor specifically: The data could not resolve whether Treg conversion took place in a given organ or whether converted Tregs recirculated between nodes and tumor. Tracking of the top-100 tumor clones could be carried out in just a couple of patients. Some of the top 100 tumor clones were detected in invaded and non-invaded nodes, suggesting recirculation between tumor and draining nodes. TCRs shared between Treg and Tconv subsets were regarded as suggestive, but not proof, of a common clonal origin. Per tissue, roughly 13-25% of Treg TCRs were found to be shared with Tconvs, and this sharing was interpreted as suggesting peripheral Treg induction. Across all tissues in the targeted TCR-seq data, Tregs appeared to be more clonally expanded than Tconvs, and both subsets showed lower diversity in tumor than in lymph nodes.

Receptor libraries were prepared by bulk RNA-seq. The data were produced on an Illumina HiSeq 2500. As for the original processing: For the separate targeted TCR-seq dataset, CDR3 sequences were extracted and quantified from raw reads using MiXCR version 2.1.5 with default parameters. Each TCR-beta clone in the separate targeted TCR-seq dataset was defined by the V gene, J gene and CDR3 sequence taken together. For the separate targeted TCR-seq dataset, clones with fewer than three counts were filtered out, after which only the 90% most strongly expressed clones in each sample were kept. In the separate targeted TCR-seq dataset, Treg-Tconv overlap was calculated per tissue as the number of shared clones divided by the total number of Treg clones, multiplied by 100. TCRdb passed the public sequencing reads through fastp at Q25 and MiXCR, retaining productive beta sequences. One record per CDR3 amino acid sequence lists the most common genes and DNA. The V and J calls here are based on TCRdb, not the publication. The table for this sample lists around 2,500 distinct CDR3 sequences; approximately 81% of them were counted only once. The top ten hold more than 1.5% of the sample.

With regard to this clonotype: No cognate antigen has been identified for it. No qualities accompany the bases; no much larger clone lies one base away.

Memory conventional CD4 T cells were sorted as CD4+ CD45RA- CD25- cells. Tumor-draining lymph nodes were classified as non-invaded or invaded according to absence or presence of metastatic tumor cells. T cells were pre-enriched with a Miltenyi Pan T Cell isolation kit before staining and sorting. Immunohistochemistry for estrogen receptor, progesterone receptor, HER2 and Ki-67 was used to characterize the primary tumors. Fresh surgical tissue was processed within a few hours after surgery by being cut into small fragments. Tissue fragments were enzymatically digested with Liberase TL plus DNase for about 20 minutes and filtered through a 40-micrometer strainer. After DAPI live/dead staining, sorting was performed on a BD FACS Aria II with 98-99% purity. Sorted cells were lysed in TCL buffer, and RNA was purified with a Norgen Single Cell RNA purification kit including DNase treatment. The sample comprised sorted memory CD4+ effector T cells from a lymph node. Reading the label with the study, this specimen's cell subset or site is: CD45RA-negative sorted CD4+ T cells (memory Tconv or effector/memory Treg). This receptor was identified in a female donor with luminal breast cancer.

CDR3 loop: CASSGGRDWTDTQYF. In nucleotides, the sequence is TGTGCCAGTAGCGGGGGCAGGGATTGGACAGATACGCAGTATTTT. The chain couples TRBV19 to TRBJ2-3; the D gene may be TRBD1 or TRBD2, since each aligns over 6 bases. V is cut by 6 bases and J by 3 bases, and the space between the germline ends is 16 bases. The CDR3 contains 15 residues, cysteine and phenylalanine counted. Just the 45-base CDR3 DNA is kept, in frame starting at base 1. Looking up the germline V gene (reference sequence) yields CDR1 LNHDA and CDR2 SQIVND. With all but the CDR3 taken from the reference TRBV19 and TRBJ2-3 genes, the full variable domain is: DGGITQSPKYLFRKEGQNVTLSCEQNLNHDAMYWYRQDPGQGLRLIYYSQIVNDFQKGDIAEGYSVSREKKESFPLTVTSAQKNPTAFYLCASSGGRDWTDTQYFGPGTRLTVL.